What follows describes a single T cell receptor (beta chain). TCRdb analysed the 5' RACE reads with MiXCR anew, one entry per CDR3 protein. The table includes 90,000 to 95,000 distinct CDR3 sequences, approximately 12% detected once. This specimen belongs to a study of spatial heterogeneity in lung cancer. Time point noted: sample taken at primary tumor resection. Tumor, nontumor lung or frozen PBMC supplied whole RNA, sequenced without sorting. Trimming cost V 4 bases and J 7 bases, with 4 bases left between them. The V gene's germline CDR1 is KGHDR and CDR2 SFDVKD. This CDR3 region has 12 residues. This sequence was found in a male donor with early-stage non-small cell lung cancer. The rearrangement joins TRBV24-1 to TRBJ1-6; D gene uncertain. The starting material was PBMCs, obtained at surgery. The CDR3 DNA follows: TGTGCCACCAGTGACGGGAATTCACCCCTCCACTTT. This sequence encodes CATSDGNSPLHF.